A selection of T cell receptor beta chains follows, all from one sample in a study of T cells in localized non-small cell lung cancer. TCRdb's table, derived via immunoSEQ multiplex PCR, lists solely in-frame clones and lacks some. The sample holds about 40,000 clones, about 86% seen once. This specimen consisted of peripheral blood mononuclear cells, obtained before any cancer treatment. The receptors shown here come from a male donor older than 55 with stage II lung adenocarcinoma. Both conserved end residues are part of each CDR3. Each record gives: V gene, D gene, clone size, J gene, CDR3 protein, CDR3 DNA. A D gene is named only where the DNA matches it firmly. Only some rows state a clone size, as once, few, many or a class for expanded clones.

v_call: TRBV19; d_call: TRBD1; clone_size: NA; j_call: TRBJ1-2; cdr3_aa: CASSQPGQGVGYTF; cdr3_nt: TGTGCCAGTAGTCAACCGGGACAGGGAGTAGGCTACACCTTC
v_call: TRBV6-5; d_call: TRBD1; clone_size: NA; j_call: TRBJ1-1; cdr3_aa: CASSYSQGVLTEAFF; cdr3_nt: TGTGCCAGCAGTTACTCGCAGGGGGTATTAACTGAAGCTTTCTTT
v_call: TRBV6-1; d_call: TRBD1; clone_size: NA; j_call: TRBJ2-7; cdr3_aa: CASRKPGQAYEQYF; cdr3_nt: TGTGCCAGCAGGAAACCGGGACAGGCCTACGAGCAGTACTTC
v_call: TRBV18; d_call: TRBD1; clone_size: NA; j_call: TRBJ1-1; cdr3_aa: CASSPLQGTGSFWSTEAFF; cdr3_nt: TGTGCCAGCTCACCACTTCAGGGGACAGGGTCATTTTGGAGCACTGAAGCTTTCTTT
v_call: TRBV2; d_call: TRBD2; clone_size: NA; j_call: TRBJ2-5; cdr3_aa: CASSGPGLPPVRQETQYF; cdr3_nt: TGTGCCAGCAGCGGACCGGGACTACCCCCGGTACGGCAAGAGACCCAGTACTTC
v_call: TRBV7-2; d_call: NA; clone_size: NA; j_call: TRBJ2-7; cdr3_aa: CASSPRASVYEQYF; cdr3_nt: TGTGCCAGCAGCCCTAGGGCGAGCGTCTACGAGCAGTACTTC
v_call: TRBV4-3; d_call: NA; clone_size: NA; j_call: TRBJ1-2; cdr3_aa: CASSQDKANGYTF; cdr3_nt: TGCGCCAGCAGCCAAGATAAAGCTAATGGCTACACCTTC
v_call: TRBV7-9; d_call: NA; clone_size: NA; j_call: TRBJ1-5; cdr3_aa: CASSPGSGSQPQHF; cdr3_nt: TGTGCCAGCAGCCCCGGGAGCGGTAGTCAGCCCCAGCATTTT
v_call: TRBV9; d_call: NA; clone_size: NA; j_call: TRBJ2-3; cdr3_aa: CASSVEGGGRIDTQYF; cdr3_nt: TGTGCCAGCAGCGTAGAAGGGGGAGGGCGAATAGATACGCAGTATTTT
v_call: TRBV10-3; d_call: NA; clone_size: NA; j_call: TRBJ2-7; cdr3_aa: CAISGGPGKDEQYF; cdr3_nt: TGTGCCATCAGTGGGGGCCCAGGGAAGGACGAGCAGTACTTC
v_call: TRBV5-6; d_call: NA; clone_size: NA; j_call: TRBJ2-3; cdr3_aa: CASSYRLIPSTDTQYF; cdr3_nt: TGTGCCAGCAGCTACCGACTAATCCCTAGCACAGATACGCAGTATTTT
v_call: TRBV6-1; d_call: TRBD1; clone_size: NA; j_call: TRBJ1-1; cdr3_aa: CASSESIWMTGGQRNTEAFF; cdr3_nt: TGTGCCAGCAGTGAATCAATCTGGATGACAGGGGGCCAAAGGAACACTGAAGCTTTCTTT
v_call: TRBV10-3; d_call: NA; clone_size: NA; j_call: TRBJ2-1; cdr3_aa: CAISDGGLGNNEQFF; cdr3_nt: TGTGCCATCAGTGACGGGGGCCTGGGGAACAATGAGCAGTTCTTC
v_call: TRBV10-3; d_call: NA; clone_size: few; j_call: TRBJ1-1; cdr3_aa: CAISFTGSATEAFF; cdr3_nt: TGTGCCATCAGTTTTACAGGCTCGGCGACTGAAGCTTTCTTT
v_call: TRBV5-1; d_call: TRBD1; clone_size: NA; j_call: TRBJ1-5; cdr3_aa: CASSWTGEDQPQHF; cdr3_nt: TGCGCCAGCAGCTGGACAGGGGAGGATCAGCCCCAGCATTTT
v_call: TRBV28; d_call: NA; clone_size: NA; j_call: TRBJ1-5; cdr3_aa: CASTDWGSSNQPQHF; cdr3_nt: TGTGCCAGCACCGACTGGGGGAGCAGCAATCAGCCCCAGCATTTT
v_call: TRBV6-5; d_call: NA; clone_size: few; j_call: TRBJ1-1; cdr3_aa: CASSGWTGAEAFF; cdr3_nt: TGTGCCAGCAGTGGATGGACCGGCGCTGAAGCTTTCTTT
v_call: TRBV6-5; d_call: NA; clone_size: NA; j_call: TRBJ2-5; cdr3_aa: CASSYSAVETQYF; cdr3_nt: TGTGCCAGCAGTTACTCGGCAGTGGAGACCCAGTACTTC
v_call: TRBV14; d_call: NA; clone_size: NA; j_call: TRBJ1-1; cdr3_aa: CASSQEGRINTEAFF; cdr3_nt: TGTGCCAGCAGCCAAGAGGGGAGGATAAACACTGAAGCTTTCTTT
v_call: TRBV11-2; d_call: NA; clone_size: NA; j_call: TRBJ2-1; cdr3_aa: CASSLGINYNEQFF; cdr3_nt: TGTGCCAGCAGCTTAGGGATAAACTACAATGAGCAGTTCTTC
v_call: TRBV6-5; d_call: TRBD1; clone_size: NA; j_call: TRBJ1-1; cdr3_aa: CASGDRGRAFF; cdr3_nt: TGTGCCAGCGGGGACAGGGGGCGAGCTTTCTTT
v_call: TRBV15; d_call: NA; clone_size: few; j_call: TRBJ1-1; cdr3_aa: CATSSRQNQNTEAFF; cdr3_nt: TGTGCCACCAGCAGCAGACAGAACCAAAACACTGAAGCTTTCTTT
v_call: TRBV16; d_call: NA; clone_size: NA; j_call: TRBJ1-3; cdr3_aa: CASSQYGGPGNTIYF; cdr3_nt: TGTGCCAGCAGCCAATATGGAGGGCCTGGAAACACCATATATTTT
v_call: TRBV29-1; d_call: NA; clone_size: NA; j_call: TRBJ2-3; cdr3_aa: CSVEGPMGTDTQYF; cdr3_nt: TGCAGCGTTGAAGGACCCATGGGAACAGATACGCAGTATTTT
v_call: TRBV7-2; d_call: NA; clone_size: NA; j_call: TRBJ2-2; cdr3_aa: CASNRGPNTGELFF; cdr3_nt: TGTGCCAGCAACCGAGGGCCCAATACCGGGGAGCTGTTTTTT
v_call: TRBV6-1; d_call: NA; clone_size: NA; j_call: TRBJ1-2; cdr3_aa: CASDSDGRGYTF; cdr3_nt: TGTGCCAGCGATTCCGACGGGAGGGGCTACACCTTC
v_call: TRBV5-1; d_call: NA; clone_size: NA; j_call: TRBJ2-7; cdr3_aa: CASRKDTEPYEQYF; cdr3_nt: TGCGCCAGCAGAAAGGACACCGAGCCCTACGAGCAGTACTTC
v_call: TRBV7-8; d_call: NA; clone_size: NA; j_call: TRBJ2-1; cdr3_aa: CASSLDTSYNEQFF; cdr3_nt: TGTGCCAGCAGCTTAGATACCTCCTACAATGAGCAGTTCTTC